A selection of T cell receptor beta chains follows, all from one sample in a study of cytomegalovirus exposure and HLA in healthy donors. Libraries were prepared by immunoSEQ multiplex PCR; TCRdb keeps only in-frame clonotypes and omits some of them. The sample holds around 93,000 clones, around 73% seen once. The sample was PBMCs. These TCRs come from a woman in her thirties or forties in good health and CMV-seronegative. The CDR3 runs from the conserved cysteine through the conserved F or W. A D gene is named only where the DNA matches it firmly. Clone sizes are given selectively: once, few, many, or a class where the clone is expanded.

CDR3nt	CDR3aa	v_gene	j_gene	abundance	len	d_gene
TGTGCCAGCAGTCCAGATGGGGGACAGGGGGACCACGAGCAGTACTTC	CASSPDGGQGDHEQYF	TRBV11-2	TRBJ2-7	once	16	TRBD1
TGTGCCAGCAGTTTATTGTCGGGGGCGAACACCGGGGAGCTGTTTTTT	CASSLLSGANTGELFF	TRBV28	TRBJ2-2	-	16	-
TGTGCCAGCAGCCCCCCGGGACTAGCGGGAGTGGAGCAGTTCTTC	CASSPPGLAGVEQFF	TRBV6-5	TRBJ2-1	-	15	TRBD2
TGTGCCAGCAGCGTTACAGGGGGTAACTATGGCTACACCTTC	CASSVTGGNYGYTF	TRBV9	TRBJ1-2	-	14	TRBD1
TGTGCCAGCAGTTTAGTCGGTCTAGCGGGAGGCTTCAACAATGAGCAGTTCTTC	CASSLVGLAGGFNNEQFF	TRBV27	TRBJ2-1	-	18	TRBD2
TGTGCCAGTAATCCGGGTCACGGGAACACTGAAGCTTTCTTT	CASNPGHGNTEAFF	TRBV19	TRBJ1-1	-	14	-
TGTGCCTGGAGTGTGATGAGAGTCGGAGACGGCTACACCTTC	CAWSVMRVGDGYTF	TRBV30	TRBJ1-2	-	14	-
TGTGCCAGCTCACCGCGGACGGGAGGTGCGAACACTGAAGCTTTCTTT	CASSPRTGGANTEAFF	TRBV18	TRBJ1-1	-	16	-
TGTGCCAGCAGTTTACAGCGAGCGGGGACTGGAGGGGCCGGGGAGCAGTACTTC	CASSLQRAGTGGAGEQYF	TRBV27	TRBJ2-7	-	18	TRBD2
TGTGCCAGCAGTTTAACAGGGGGCTTTGGAAACACCATATATTTT	CASSLTGGFGNTIYF	TRBV28	TRBJ1-3	-	15	TRBD1
TGTGCCAGCTCACCGAGGGCGAACACTGAAGCTTTCTTT	CASSPRANTEAFF	TRBV18	TRBJ1-1	once	13	-
TGCAGTGCCGACAGGTTTCCCCAGAAGTTT	CSADRFPQKF	TRBV20-1	TRBJ2-3	-	10	-
TGTGCCTGGAAAAAACAGGGTGAAACCGGGGAGCTGTTTTTT	CAWKKQGETGELFF	TRBV30	TRBJ2-2	-	14	-
TGTGCCAGTAGTATTCCATACGACAGGAGCAATCAGCCCCAGCATTTT	CASSIPYDRSNQPQHF	TRBV19	TRBJ1-5	-	16	-
TGTGCCAGCAGCTTCCTTCTAGCGGGAGTCCCCTACGAGCAGTACTTC	CASSFLLAGVPYEQYF	TRBV7-2	TRBJ2-7	-	16	TRBD2
TGCAGTGGTCGTTCCCACAATGAGCAGTTCTTC	CSGRSHNEQFF	TRBV20-1	TRBJ2-1	-	11	-
TGTGCCAGCAGCCCAAATCGGACAGCCCAGACCTACGAGCAGTACTTC	CASSPNRTAQTYEQYF	TRBV5-5	TRBJ2-7	-	16	-
TGCGCCAGCAGCCGGGACAGCCGCTACGAGCAGTACTTC	CASSRDSRYEQYF	TRBV5-1	TRBJ2-7	-	13	TRBD1
TGTGCCAGCACCCCGGGACAGGGATTTCCGACGTTCTTC	CASTPGQGFPTFF	TRBV6-5	TRBJ2-1	-	13	TRBD1
TGTGCCAGCAGCTTATACGCAGGAACCTACGAGCAGTACTTC	CASSLYAGTYEQYF	TRBV7-2	TRBJ2-7	-	14	-
TGTGCCAGCAGCACGCGCGGGACAGGGGCACCCGGGGAGCTGTTTTTT	CASSTRGTGAPGELFF	TRBV9	TRBJ2-2	-	16	TRBD1
TGCAGCGTTGAAGATCTACTAGCGGGAGGTTATTATGAGCAGTTCTTC	CSVEDLLAGGYYEQFF	TRBV29-1	TRBJ2-1	-	16	TRBD2
TGTGCCAGCAGTTACGCAAAGGGCAGGGGGAGTTATGGCTACACCTTC	CASSYAKGRGSYGYTF	TRBV6-5	TRBJ1-2	-	16	TRBD1
TGTGCCAGCAGCTCTAGGATGGCCTACGAGCAGTACTTC	CASSSRMAYEQYF	TRBV27	TRBJ2-7	-	13	-
TGTGCCAGCAGCGTAGGGGCACGATCGGTAATATCTGAAGCTTTCTTT	CASSVGARSVISEAFF	TRBV9	TRBJ1-1	-	16	-
TGTGCCAGTAGTATAGAGGCGGGGGCGCGAGGGCACGAAAAACTGTTTTTT	CASSIEAGARGHEKLFF	TRBV19	TRBJ1-4	-	17	-
TGTGCCAGCAGCTCGATTAGGACAGGGAGGTCTGGAAACACCATATATTTT	CASSSIRTGRSGNTIYF	TRBV7-6	TRBJ1-3	few	17	TRBD1
TGTGCCAGCAGTGTGGCGACAGGCGCCTACAATGAGCAGTTCTTC	CASSVATGAYNEQFF	TRBV2	TRBJ2-1	-	15	-
TGTGCCAGCAGCTTGGGTACAAACTATGGCTACACCTTC	CASSLGTNYGYTF	TRBV5-5	TRBJ1-2	once	13	-
TGTGCCAGCAGTGAGGGGCCAGGCAATCAGCCCCAGCATTTT	CASSEGPGNQPQHF	TRBV6-1	TRBJ1-5	-	14	-
TGTGCCAGCAGTTCCGGGACAGGCGTACGGTATGGCTACACCTTC	CASSSGTGVRYGYTF	TRBV27	TRBJ1-2	once	15	TRBD1
TGTGCCAGTACGGGTGCCGGGACAGGACCCTATGGCTACACCTTC	CASTGAGTGPYGYTF	TRBV10-3	TRBJ1-2	-	15	TRBD1
TGTGCCTGGAGTAACCTCGCGGGAAGCACAGATACGCAGTATTTT	CAWSNLAGSTDTQYF	TRBV30	TRBJ2-3	-	15	-
TGTGCCAGCAGCACTAGGAGTGGAAACACCATATATTTT	CASSTRSGNTIYF	TRBV7-2	TRBJ1-3	-	13	-
TGTGCCAGCAGGGGGACTAGCGGGAAGGAAAGGAAGTTCTTC	CASRGTSGKERKFF	TRBV28	TRBJ2-1	-	14	TRBD2
TGTGCCATCAGTGAGACCAGGGGGTTGGAGACCCAGTACTTC	CAISETRGLETQYF	TRBV10-3	TRBJ2-5	-	14	TRBD1
TGTGCCAGCACAGATCGGACAGGTGGAAACGAGCAGTACTTC	CASTDRTGGNEQYF	TRBV28	TRBJ2-7	-	14	TRBD1
TGCGCCAGCAGCTCCGGGACAGACTATCCTAGTGAAAAACTGTTTTTT	CASSSGTDYPSEKLFF	TRBV5-1	TRBJ1-4	-	16	TRBD1
TGTGCCAGCAGTTCAGGGGGCTTGACTGAAGCTTTCTTT	CASSSGGLTEAFF	TRBV27	TRBJ1-1	few	13	TRBD1
TGTGCCAGTAGAAAGACAGCCGCCACCGGGGAGCTGTTTTTT	CASRKTAATGELFF	TRBV19	TRBJ2-2	-	14	-
TGCAGCGTTGACCCCTTAGAAGGCCGCGGGAGGCTGCTTTACACCGGGGAGCTGTTTTTT	CSVDPLEGRGRLLYTGELFF	TRBV29-1	TRBJ2-2	few	20	TRBD2
TGCGCCAGCCGTGGGGACAGGGAGAACAATGAGCAGTTCTTC	CASRGDRENNEQFF	TRBV5-1	TRBJ2-1	-	14	TRBD1
TGTGCCAGAAGCAAAGCGCGATTACAGGGGGCGAACGGCAATGAGCAGTTCTTC	CARSKARLQGANGNEQFF	TRBV5-3	TRBJ2-1	-	18	TRBD1
TGTGCCAGTAGTATCAGGCCCCGACAGCCTTCGGGCAATCAGCCCCAGCATTTT	CASSIRPRQPSGNQPQHF	TRBV19	TRBJ1-5	-	18	-
TGCAGCGTTGGGGAACAGGGTGGGGCCAACGTCCTGACTTTC	CSVGEQGGANVLTF	TRBV29-1	TRBJ2-6	-	14	-
TGTGCCTGGAGTAGGGGGGAGACCCAGTACTTC	CAWSRGETQYF	TRBV30	TRBJ2-5	-	11	-
TGTGCCAGCAGCTCGTTAGCGGGAGGGCACTATACGCAGTATTTT	CASSSLAGGHYTQYF	TRBV14	TRBJ2-3	-	15	TRBD2
TGTGCCAGCAGTACTGGACAGGGCTACAATGAGCAGTTCTTC	CASSTGQGYNEQFF	TRBV6-6	TRBJ2-1	-	14	TRBD1
TGTGCCAGCTCTCGGGGGACAGGCGGAATCAATCAGCCCCAGCATTTT	CASSRGTGGINQPQHF	TRBV2	TRBJ1-5	-	16	TRBD1
TGTGCCAGCAGCTACGCTTGGGGGAGGGAGCAGTACTTC	CASSYAWGREQYF	TRBV5-5	TRBJ2-7	-	13	-